Each of the 25 T cell receptor beta chains below was sequenced from the same sample in a study of technical replicates of blood from a few donors. Sequencing used immunoSEQ multiplex PCR; TCRdb keeps in-frame clones, though not all of them. The repertoire consists of under 90,000 clones, with 90% to 98% occurring once and the leading ten covering 0.2%. Sequencing used T cells isolated from PBMCs. The receptor source for this set is a human donor in good health.

CDR3 coding DNA: TGTGCCAGCAGCCAAGAGATCATCACTCGAGGGTTCTCTGGGGCCAACGTCCTGACTTTC. Its protein is CASSQEIITRGFSGANVLTF. The gene calls are TRBV4-2 and TRBJ2-6, with a possible D match to TRBD2 (5 bases). Germline lookup yields CDR1 LGHNA and CDR2 YNFKEQ. Trimming removed 0 bases at V and 0 bases at J, with 18 bases between. CDR3 length: 20 residues.

The J gene is TRBJ2-3, the V gene TRBV5-6, with 7 nucleotides matching TRBD1. Per germline, CDR1 SGHDT and CDR2 YYEEEE. V was clipped by 0 bases and J by 10 bases; unmatched bases: 11. The CDR3 is made up of 15 amino acids. CDR3 sequence: CASSLARGTVGSQYF. CDR3 sequence (DNA): TGTGCCAGCAGCTTGGCCAGGGGGACAGTAGGGTCGCAGTATTTT.

V gene TRBV11-2 combines with J gene TRBJ1-4, with D possibly TRBD1 on 6 matching bases. V was shortened by 5 bases and J by 4 bases, with 11 bases between the two germline ends. The germline CDR1 and CDR2 sequences are SGHAT and FQNNGV. The CDR3 extends over 14 amino acids. The CDR3 coding sequence is TGTGCCAGCAGCAGGGACACCCATAATGAAAAACTGTTTTTT. It encodes CASSRDTHNEKLFF.

This sequence joins TRBV7-6 and TRBJ2-2; 7 nucleotides align to TRBD2. Looked up from germline, CDR1 is SGHVS and CDR2 is FNYEAQ. There are 16 residues in the CDR3. V shed 5 bases, J shed 1 base, and the junction held 7 bases outside the gene matches. The CDR3 region is CASSLVSSGNTGELFF. CDR3 in DNA: TGTGCCAGCAGCCTGGTCTCTAGCGGGAACACCGGGGAGCTGTTTTTT.

The CDR3 nucleotides are TGTGCCTGGGGTATGAGTCACGGGGGGCCTAGGGATGAGCAGTTCTTC. The encoded protein is CAWGMSHGGPRDEQFF. The chain couples TRBV30 to TRBJ2-1; the D gene is possibly TRBD2 (7 bases). The CDR3 loop spans 16 amino acids. Germline loops: CDR1 GTSNPN, CDR2 SVGIG (reference sequence). V lost 5 bases and J lost 8, with 25 bases in between. The full variable domain, with the rest looked up from reference TRBV30 and TRBJ2-1, is SQTIHQWPATLVQPVGSPLSLECTVEGTSNPNLYWYRQAAGRGLQLLFYSVGIGQISSEVPQNLSASRPQDRQFILSSKKLLLSDSGFYLCAWGMSHGGPRDEQFFGPGTRLTVL.

The chain carries TRBV28 and TRBJ1-6, with 9 bases lining up with TRBD1. The junction had 4 bases not matched to a gene; V was cut back by 7 bases and J by 6 bases. The CDR3 is 14 residues long. The germline gives CDR1 MDHEN, CDR2 SYDVKM. Written as DNA, the CDR3 is TGTGCCAGCAACATGGACAGGGGTAATTCACCCCTCCACTTT. It specifies CASNMDRGNSPLHF.

The rearrangement uses TRBV7-6 and TRBJ1-1; no firm D call. Trimming took 0 bases from V and 1 from J, leaving 6 bases between them. The CDR3 spans 14 residues. Germline assignment: CDR1 SGHVS and CDR2 FNYEAQ. CDR3 protein: CASSLAEANTEAFF. Written as DNA, the CDR3 is TGTGCCAGCAGCTTAGCGGAGGCGAACACTGAAGCTTTCTTT. The full variable domain, its missing parts supplied by reference TRBV7-6 and TRBJ1-1, is GAGVSQSPRYKVTKRGQDVALRCDPISGHVSLYWYRQALGQGPEFLTYFNYEAQQDKSGLPNDRFSAERPEGSISTLTIQRTEQRDSAMYRCASSLAEANTEAFFGQGTRLTVV.

This clone was seen just once. The chain combines TRBV4-1 with TRBJ2-1, with D perhaps matching TRBD2 (6 bases). V was clipped by 4 bases and J by 2 bases, with 18 bases between them. Per the germline V gene, CDR1 is MGHRA and CDR2 is YSYEKL. CDR3 size: 17 residues. CDR3 sequence: CASSRSALAPTYNEQFF. CDR3 nucleotides: TGCGCCAGCAGCCGTTCGGCCCTAGCGCCCACCTACAATGAGCAGTTCTTC.

About this clone: Distinct nucleotide sequences in the sample also encode this CDR3. The chain combines TRBV7-3 with TRBJ2-3; weak D call: TRBD2 (7 bases). The CDR3 has 15 residues. CDR1 and CDR2 (germline): SGHTA, FQGTGA. V lost 5 bases and J lost 1, with 13 bases in between. The CDR3 reads CASSPQGGGTDTQYF. The CDR3 nucleotides are TGTGCCAGCAGCCCACAAGGGGGGGGCACAGATACGCAGTATTTT.

This chain uses TRBV5-1 with TRBJ2-7, with 7 bases matching TRBD2. CDR3 length: 16 residues. J lost 4 bases, V lost 1 base, and 11 bases had no gene match. Germline V CDR1 and CDR2: SGHRS, YFSETQ. CDR3 protein: CASSLYVRQGGYEQYF. The CDR3 DNA reads TGCGCCAGCAGCTTGTATGTGCGGCAGGGAGGGTACGAGCAGTACTTC.

The rearrangement uses TRBV7-9 and TRBJ2-7, with 7 bases that match TRBD2. J gave up 6 bases and V 5 bases, and 7 bases lay outside the gene matches. The CDR3 loop spans 13 amino acids. In germline, CDR1 is SEHNR, CDR2 FQNEAQ (reference sequence). CDR3 region: CASSQRDLAEQYF. The CDR3 DNA reads TGTGCCAGCAGCCAGCGGGATCTAGCCGAGCAGTACTTC.

V and J are TRBV7-9 and TRBJ2-3; TRBD2 matches at 9 bases. CDR3 length: 17 amino acids. From germline, CDR1 is SEHNR and CDR2 FQNEAQ (reference sequence). The V gene end was trimmed by 4 bases and the J gene end by 3 bases; junction bases not matched to a gene: 11. The CDR3 nucleotides read TGTGCCAGCAGCTCGTTTGCCCTAGCGGGACCGACAGATACGCAGTATTTT. Protein sequence: CASSSFALAGPTDTQYF.

The rearrangement uses TRBV6-1 and TRBJ1-2, with TRBD1 matching 7 bases. Germline V CDR1 and CDR2: MNHNS, SASEGT. The CDR3 runs to 12 residues. V dropped 6 bases and J dropped 3; count of bases not matched to a gene: 1. The CDR3, as DNA: TGTGCCAGCAGGGGACAGTACTATGGCTACACCTTC. Amino acid sequence: CASRGQYYGYTF.

The CDR3 sequence: CASSTSSGGVFDTEAFF. For the CDR3, the DNA is TGTGCCAGCAGCACATCCTCAGGGGGCGTCTTCGACACTGAAGCTTTCTTT. V and J are TRBV5-5 and TRBJ1-1, with 8 nucleotides matching TRBD1. Per germline, CDR1 SGHKS and CDR2 YYEKEE (reference sequence). The CDR3 consists of 17 residues. The junction had 14 bases not matched to a gene; V was cut back by 4 bases and J by 3 bases.

The genes are TRBV11-2 and TRBJ1-1; D unresolved. The CDR3 runs 14 residues. Germline V gene data show CDR1 as SGHAT and CDR2 as FQNNGV. V lost 1 base, J lost 5 bases, and 11 bases lay in between. The CDR3 sequence is CASSLALGRTEAFF. The CDR3 DNA reads as TGTGCCAGCAGCTTAGCTCTCGGCAGGACTGAAGCTTTCTTT. The whole variable domain, remainder taken from reference TRBV11-2 and TRBJ1-1, is EAGVAQSPRYKIIEKRQSVAFWCNPISGHATLYWYQQILGQGPKLLIQFQNNGVVDDSQLPKDRFSAERLKGVDSTLKIQPAKLEDSAVYLCASSLALGRTEAFFGQGTRLTVV.

The chain combines TRBV10-3 with TRBJ2-7; D possibly corresponds to TRBD2 (6 bases). The V end lost 6 bases, the J end lost 6 bases, and 12 bases lay between the germline ends. CDR3 length: 12 residues. Germline loops: CDR1 ENHRY, CDR2 SYGVKD. Here the CDR3 reads CAIRGGTVEQYF. The CDR3 coding sequence is TGTGCCATCAGGGGCGGGACGGTCGAGCAGTACTTC.

V and J are TRBV27 and TRBJ1-4; no definite D call. V was pared by 3 bases and J by 8 bases, with 10 bases between. This CDR3 contains 13 residues. CDR1 MNHEY and CDR2 SMNVEV come from the germline V gene (reference sequence). CDR3 region: CASSLRWREKLFF. The CDR3, as DNA: TGTGCCAGCAGTTTGCGTTGGAGGGAAAAACTGTTTTTT. The full variable domain, with the rest looked up from reference TRBV27 and TRBJ1-4, is EAQVTQNPRYLITVTGKKLTVTCSQNMNHEYMSWYRQDPGLGLRQIYYSMNVEVTDKGDVPEGYKVSRKEKRNFPLILESPSPNQTSLYFCASSLRWREKLFFGSGTQLSVL.

This clone has a single count. The chain uses TRBV28 and TRBJ2-7; D possibly corresponds to TRBD2 (5 bases). The ends were cut back, 5 bases at V and 0 bases at J, with 11 bases in the middle. CDR1 and CDR2 from the germline V gene are MDHEN and SYDVKM. The CDR3 spans 14 residues. CDR3 nucleotide sequence: TGTGCCAGCAGTGGGAGCTCCTCCTCCTACGAGCAGTACTTC. As protein: CASSGSSSSYEQYF.

The V call is TRBV5-4, the J call TRBJ2-1; tentatively, D is TRBD1 (6 bases). V was clipped by 2 bases and J by 7 bases, with 16 bases between them. This CDR3 has 15 amino acids. The germline gives CDR1 SGHNT, CDR2 YYREEE (reference sequence). This CDR3 is CASSLGPGRGNEQFF. The CDR3 DNA reads as TGTGCCAGCAGCTTAGGCCCGGGCAGGGGTAATGAGCAGTTCTTC.

The chain has TRBV19 and TRBJ2-3, with D unclear. V was pared by 5 bases and J by 4 bases, with 19 bases between. CDR1 LNHDA and CDR2 SQIVND come from the germline V gene (reference sequence). The CDR3 totals 16 residues. This CDR3 is CASSPPSMRSADTQYF. The CDR3 DNA reads as TGTGCCAGTAGTCCACCGAGCATGAGAAGCGCAGATACGCAGTATTTT. Drawing the rest from reference TRBV19 and TRBJ2-3, the complete variable domain is DGGITQSPKYLFRKEGQNVTLSCEQNLNHDAMYWYRQDPGQGLRLIYYSQIVNDFQKGDIAEGYSVSREKKESFPLTVTSAQKNPTAFYLCASSPPSMRSADTQYFGPGTRLTVL.

CDR3 in DNA: TGTGCCAGCAGTGGGGGACAGGGTAGGGCTGAAGCTTTCTTT. This gives the protein CASSGGQGRAEAFF. The chain carries TRBV25-1 and TRBJ1-1; 9 bases match TRBD1. This CDR3 has 14 residues. Germline V gives CDR1 MGHDK, CDR2 SYGVNS. V shed 4 bases, J shed 6 bases, and the junction held 6 bases outside the gene matches.

This chain links TRBV10-1 with TRBJ2-2; no reliable D call. Trimming removed 3 bases from V and 4 bases from J, with 12 bases in between. This CDR3 has 15 residues. Germline-derived CDR1 and CDR2 are WNHNN and SYGVQD (reference sequence). The CDR3 loop reads CASSESRSPTGELFF. DNA for the CDR3: TGCGCCAGCAGTGAATCTAGGAGTCCCACCGGGGAGCTGTTTTTT.

The chain links TRBV5-4 to TRBJ2-1; TRBD2 agrees at 7 bases. V dropped 2 bases and J dropped 12; count of bases not matched to a gene: 11. The germline V gene has CDR1 SGHNT and CDR2 YYREEE (reference sequence). The CDR3 contains 14 residues. This CDR3 is CASSFGAGEDGQFF. The CDR3, as DNA: TGTGCCAGCAGCTTTGGCGCGGGGGAGGATGGGCAGTTCTTC.

V is TRBV28 and J is TRBJ1-3; D is ambiguous. Germline V gene lookup returns CDR1 MDHEN and CDR2 SYDVKM. Trimming stripped 7 bases from V and 3 bases from J, with 19 bases between. The CDR3 sequence is 16 residues long. As DNA, the CDR3 is TGTGCCAGCACCACCCGCCAGGCGGGAGATGGAAACACCATATATTTT. The encoded protein is CASTTRQAGDGNTIYF.

The V and J genes are TRBV30 and TRBJ2-2; TRBD2 agrees at 14 bases. Germline lookup yields CDR1 GTSNPN and CDR2 SVGIG (reference sequence). The CDR3 contains 19 residues. After removal of 0 bases from V and 1 base from J, the junction contained 7 bases not matched to a gene. CDR3 protein: CAWSVPGLAGGWNTGELFF. As DNA, the CDR3 is TGTGCCTGGAGTGTCCCCGGACTAGCGGGGGGCTGGAACACCGGGGAGCTGTTTTTT.